The entry that follows covers one T cell receptor beta chain sequence. Germline CDR1 is SGHRS and CDR2 is YFSETQ. The CDR3 contains 16 residues. The ends lost 4 bases at V and 4 bases at J; junction bases unmatched: 7. The record originates from a study of PD-L1 blockade in urothelial cancer. Background on the study: Patients' prior chemotherapy regimens numbered 0 to 3.

Patients' cancers were locally advanced or metastatic urothelial carcinomas. Some clones are missing from TCRdb's copy, which holds only in-frame ones; the method was immunoSEQ multiplex PCR. The data contain around 45,000 clones, 88% of them singletons. This material consisted of PBMCs, taken around atezolizumab (anti-PD-L1) treatment. This TCR derives from a man of 80 years or more with urothelial cancer. The chain has TRBV5-1 and TRBJ1-4; 10 bases align to TRBD1. CDR3 region: CASSRRQGAYNEKLFF. DNA for the CDR3: TGCGCCAGCAGCCGGCGACAGGGGGCTTATAATGAAAAACTGTTTTTT.